These T cell receptor beta chains were read from a single sample in a study of T cell changes during pregnancy in multiple sclerosis. Repertoires were generated with immunoSEQ multiplex PCR, while TCRdb's copy carries only in-frame clones and drops some. In the table there are fewer than 70,000 clones, about 83% of which are singletons. The sequencing sample was made of peripheral blood from another person, used as feeder cells. The origin of the receptors is a human donor whose cells served as feeder cells for cultures in a pregnancy study. CDR3s include the opening cysteine and the closing phenylalanine or tryptophan. The order of the fields is V gene, clone size, D gene, J gene, CDR3 DNA, CDR3 protein. The D gene is left open where the match is weak. The size of a clone is reported for some rows only, either as once, few or many, or as a class for expanded clones.

>TRBV19|.|.|TRBJ2-3
TGTGCCAGTAGTATTCGGCCGAGGGGAGATACGCAGTATTTT
CASSIRPRGDTQYF
>TRBV7-7|.|TRBD2|TRBJ2-4
TGTGCTAGTGGGTATGGCAGGGTGGGACTAGGTAAAAACATTCAGTACTTC
CASGYGRVGLGKNIQYF
>TRBV6-5|.|.|TRBJ1-4
TGTGCCAGCAGTTTGGGCCCCGAAGGTGAAAAACTGTTTTTT
CASSLGPEGEKLFF
>TRBV28|.|.|TRBJ2-5
TGTGCCAGCAGTTCCTCAGGGGAAGAGACCCAGTACTTC
CASSSSGEETQYF
>TRBV5-6|few|TRBD1|TRBJ1-1
TGTGCCAGCAGCCCTGGGACAGATGAAGCTTTCTTT
CASSPGTDEAFF
>TRBV30|.|.|TRBJ1-3
TGTGCCTGGAGTGTACACATCTCTGGAAACACCATATATTTT
CAWSVHISGNTIYF
>TRBV14|.|.|TRBJ2-2
TGTGCCAGCAGCCAAGATCTGGGTCGAGGGCTGTTTTTT
CASSQDLGRGLFF
>TRBV18|.|.|TRBJ1-1
TGTGCCAGCTCACCACAACAGGGACGGAACACTGAAGCTTTCTTT
CASSPQQGRNTEAFF
>TRBV30|.|TRBD2|TRBJ2-1
TGTGCCTGGAGTGATGGCGGGAGTTCCTACAATGAGCAGTTCTTC
CAWSDGGSSYNEQFF
>TRBV18|.|TRBD1|TRBJ1-6
TGTGCCAGCTCACCAACAGGGGCCGGGGGGGATTCACCCCTCCACTTT
CASSPTGAGGDSPLHF
>TRBV7-6|.|.|TRBJ1-2
TGTGCCAGCAGCTTAAATTCTGGGGCTCGGGGTGGCTACACCTTC
CASSLNSGARGGYTF
>TRBV6-4|few|TRBD1|TRBJ2-1
TGTGCCAGCAGTGACTCGACAGGGCACAATGAGCAGTTCTTC
CASSDSTGHNEQFF
>TRBV18|.|.|TRBJ2-7
TGTGCCAGCTCACCAACCTCGCGCGAGCAGTACTTC
CASSPTSREQYF
>TRBV18|.|.|TRBJ1-5
TGTGCCAGCTCACCCGGGAAACAGCCCCAGCATTTT
CASSPGKQPQHF
>TRBV5-1|.|.|TRBJ2-3
TGCGCCAGCAGCTTGTATCTAGGGGGGGAGACAGATACGCAGTATTTT
CASSLYLGGETDTQYF
>TRBV10-3|.|.|TRBJ2-5
TGTGCCATCAGCCCGCGAGGTGGGGGGGAGACCCAGTACTTC
CAISPRGGGETQYF
>TRBV12-5|.|TRBD2|TRBJ2-1
TGTGCTAGTGGTCGGGGGGAATGGGAGCAGTTCTTC
CASGRGEWEQFF
>TRBV11-2|.|.|TRBJ1-5
TGTGCCAGCAGCTTAGGACGCGGGTTTCAGCCCCAGCATTTT
CASSLGRGFQPQHF
>TRBV5-6|.|.|TRBJ1-6
TGTGCCAGCAGCTTGGCCAGCGCTAACTCTGATTCACCCCTCCACTTT
CASSLASANSDSPLHF
>TRBV9|.|.|TRBJ2-2
TGTGCCAGCAGCGTAGCTTTCCCACCCACCGGGGAGCTGTTTTTT
CASSVAFPPTGELFF
>TRBV7-9|.|.|TRBJ1-1
TGTGCCAGCAGCTTAGACTCGGGGCGGTCCACTGAAGCTTTCTTT
CASSLDSGRSTEAFF
>TRBV5-1|.|.|TRBJ1-2
TGCGCCAGCAGCCCTCGTCAGGGTTTTAACTATGGCTACACCTTC
CASSPRQGFNYGYTF
>TRBV30|once|.|TRBJ1-2
TGTGCCTGGGGGTCGGAAAACTATGGCTACACCTTC
CAWGSENYGYTF
>TRBV2|.|TRBD1|TRBJ2-7
TGTGCCAGCACCGTACCGGGACAGTTTGTTGCCGAGCAGTACTTC
CASTVPGQFVAEQYF
>TRBV7-2|.|.|TRBJ2-7
TGTGCCAGCAGCTTAGGGGCGGGCTACGAGCAGTACTTC
CASSLGAGYEQYF
>TRBV2|.|TRBD1|TRBJ2-7
TGTGCCAGCACAGCGGACAGGGTCAACGAGCAGTACTTC
CASTADRVNEQYF
>TRBV27|.|.|TRBJ1-1
TGTGCCAGCCGGAGTTCATACACTGAAGCTTTCTTT
CASRSSYTEAFF
>TRBV27|.|.|TRBJ2-1
TGTGCCAGCACCCCACGTAGCGGATTTCGCTCCCAACAGTTCTTC
CASTPRSGFRSQQFF
>TRBV6-5|.|TRBD1|TRBJ1-1
TGTGCCAGCAGTGTTCGACAGGGGGCCGGCACTGAAGCTTTCTTT
CASSVRQGAGTEAFF
>TRBV19|.|TRBD1|TRBJ2-4
TGTGCCAGTAGTACCGGGACAGGGGGCTTTAGAAACATTCAGTACTTC
CASSTGTGGFRNIQYF
>TRBV7-8|.|.|TRBJ1-4
TGTGCCAGCAGCTTATCCCGGCGGGCAACTAATGAAAAACTGTTTTTT
CASSLSRRATNEKLFF
>TRBV11-2|.|.|TRBJ2-3
TGTGCCAGCAGCTTAGGGAGTTTGGGTGGCGTGGCATGGACAGATACGCAGTATTTT
CASSLGSLGGVAWTDTQYF
>TRBV2|.|.|TRBJ1-5
TGTGCCAGCAGTGAAACGGGAGAAGATCAGCCCCAGCATTTT
CASSETGEDQPQHF
>TRBV7-2|.|.|TRBJ2-7
TGTGCCAGCAGCATCCTCGCCGGGTCGGAGTCCTACGAGCAGTACTTC
CASSILAGSESYEQYF
>TRBV5-1|.|.|TRBJ1-1
TGCGCCAGCAGATTCGGCATGAACACTGAAGCTTTCTTT
CASRFGMNTEAFF
>TRBV11-2|.|TRBD2|TRBJ2-1
TGTGCCAGCACCCTTAGCGGGGGGAAGTACAATGAGCAGTTCTTC
CASTLSGGKYNEQFF
>TRBV2|.|TRBD1|TRBJ1-2
TGTGCCAGCAGTGTACCCGGGACAGGGTCCTATGGCTACACCTTC
CASSVPGTGSYGYTF
>TRBV29-1|.|.|TRBJ1-1
TGCAGCGTTGTCGGGACTCGCGGGTACACTGAAGCTTTCTTT
CSVVGTRGYTEAFF
>TRBV2|once|.|TRBJ1-5
TGTGCCAGCAGTGAATTGGATCTAGAGTTGGGAAACAATCAGCCCCAGCATTTT
CASSELDLELGNNQPQHF
>TRBV29-1|.|TRBD1|TRBJ2-1
TGCAGCGCTGGGGACAGGGTAAATCCTGAGCAGTTCTTC
CSAGDRVNPEQFF
>TRBV19|once|TRBD2|TRBJ2-2
TGTGCCAGTAAGCGGACTAGCGGGACGAACACCGGGGAGCTGTTTTTT
CASKRTSGTNTGELFF
>TRBV6-1|.|.|TRBJ2-6
TGTGCCAGCAGTACCGGGAACTCTGGGGCCAACGTCCTGACTTTC
CASSTGNSGANVLTF
>TRBV30|.|TRBD1|TRBJ1-1
TGTGCCTGGAGTCTCACAGGGGACACTGAAGCTTTCTTT
CAWSLTGDTEAFF
>TRBV5-1|.|TRBD1|TRBJ2-7
TGCGCCAGCAGCTTGGAGCTATTAGGGACAGGGGCCGACGAGCAGTACTTC
CASSLELLGTGADEQYF
>TRBV5-5|.|.|TRBJ1-5
TGTGCCAGCAGCTTGGCCAGGGGTAGCAATCAGCCCCAGCATTTT
CASSLARGSNQPQHF
>TRBV7-8|.|.|TRBJ2-3
TGTGCCAGCAGCTTTGACACCACGCAGTATTTT
CASSFDTTQYF
>TRBV11-3|once|TRBD2|TRBJ2-1
TGTGCCAGCAGCTTAGGACGGAGGGAGGGAGGGCCCGGCTACAATGAGCAGTTCTTC
CASSLGRREGGPGYNEQFF
>TRBV29-1|.|.|TRBJ1-2
TGCAGCGTTGATGGGGGTGGAGGGAACTATGGCTACACCTTC
CSVDGGGGNYGYTF